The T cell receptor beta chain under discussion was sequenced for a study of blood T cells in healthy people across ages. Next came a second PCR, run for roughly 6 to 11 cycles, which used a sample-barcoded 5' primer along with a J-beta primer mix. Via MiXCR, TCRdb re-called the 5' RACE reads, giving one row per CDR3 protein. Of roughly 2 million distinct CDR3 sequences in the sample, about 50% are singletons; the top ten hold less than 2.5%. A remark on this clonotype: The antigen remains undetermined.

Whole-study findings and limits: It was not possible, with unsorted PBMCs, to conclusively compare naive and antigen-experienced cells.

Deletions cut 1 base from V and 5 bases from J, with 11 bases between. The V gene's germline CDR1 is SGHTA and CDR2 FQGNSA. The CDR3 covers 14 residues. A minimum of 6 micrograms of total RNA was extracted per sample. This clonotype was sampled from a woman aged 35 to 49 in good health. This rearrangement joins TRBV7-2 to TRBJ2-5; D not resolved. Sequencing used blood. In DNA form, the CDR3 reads TGTGCCAGCAGCTTAGGACGGCAGTCCGAGACCCAGTACTTC. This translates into CASSLGRQSETQYF.